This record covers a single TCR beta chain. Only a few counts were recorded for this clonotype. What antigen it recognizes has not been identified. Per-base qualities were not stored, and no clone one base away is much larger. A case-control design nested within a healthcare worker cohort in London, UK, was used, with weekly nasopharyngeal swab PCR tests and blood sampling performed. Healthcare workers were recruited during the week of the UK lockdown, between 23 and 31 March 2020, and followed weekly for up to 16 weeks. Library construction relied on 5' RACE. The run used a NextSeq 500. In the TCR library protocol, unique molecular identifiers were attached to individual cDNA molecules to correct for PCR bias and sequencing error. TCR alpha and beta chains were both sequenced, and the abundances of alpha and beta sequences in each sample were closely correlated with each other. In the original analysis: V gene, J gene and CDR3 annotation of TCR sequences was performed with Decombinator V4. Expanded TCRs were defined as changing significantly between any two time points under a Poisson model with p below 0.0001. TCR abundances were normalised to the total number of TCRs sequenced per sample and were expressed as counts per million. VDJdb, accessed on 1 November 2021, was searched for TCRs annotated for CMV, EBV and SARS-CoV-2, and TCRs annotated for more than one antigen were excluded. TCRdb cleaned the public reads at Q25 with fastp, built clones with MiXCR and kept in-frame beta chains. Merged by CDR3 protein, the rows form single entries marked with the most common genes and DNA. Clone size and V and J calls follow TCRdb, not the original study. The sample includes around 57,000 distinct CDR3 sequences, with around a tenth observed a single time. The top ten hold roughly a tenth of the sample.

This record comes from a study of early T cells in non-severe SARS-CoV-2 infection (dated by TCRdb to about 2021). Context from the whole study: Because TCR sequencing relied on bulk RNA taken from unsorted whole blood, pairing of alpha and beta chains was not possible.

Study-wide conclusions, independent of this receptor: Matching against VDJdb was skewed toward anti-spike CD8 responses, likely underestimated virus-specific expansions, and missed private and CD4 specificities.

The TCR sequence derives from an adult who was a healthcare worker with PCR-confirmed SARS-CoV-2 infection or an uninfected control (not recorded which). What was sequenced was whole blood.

The CDR3 amino acid sequence is: CATSDRTGNTEAFF. The nucleotide sequence reads TGTGCCACCAGTGATAGGACAGGGAACACTGAAGCTTTCTTT. The chain is encoded by TRBV24-1 joined to TRBJ1-1, and TRBD1 aligns with 7 junction nucleotides. The CDR3 has 14 amino acids, counting the end cysteine and phenylalanine. Only the CDR3 part of the read is kept: 42 bases, read in frame from the first base. CDR1 is given as KGHDR and CDR2 as SFDVKD, both from the germline V gene. V is pruned by 3 bases and J by 1 base, leaving 1 base of the junction without a gene match.